A selection of T cell receptor beta chains follows, all from one sample in a study of blood T cell repertoires in COVID-19. Assay: immunoSEQ multiplex PCR; the TCRdb copy retains only in-frame clones and omits some. The sample comprises hundreds of thousands of clones, about 89% of which are singletons, and 1.9% rests with the top ten. The sequenced sample was PBMCs or T cells enriched from blood (not recorded which). The receptors were gathered from a woman in her late teens or twenties who had recovered from COVID-19. Both conserved end residues are part of each CDR3. Each record gives: J gene, V gene, CDR3 protein.

J gene: TRBJ2-1
V gene: TRBV5-1
CDR3 protein: CASSLGGGSTRRRGPNEQFF

J gene: TRBJ1-6
V gene: TRBV2
CDR3 protein: CASRVPRVSASPLHF

J gene: TRBJ2-7
V gene: TRBV13
CDR3 protein: CASSGGSGASGRKQYF

J gene: TRBJ1-1
V gene: TRBV14
CDR3 protein: CASRKGPLAFF

J gene: TRBJ1-1
V gene: TRBV3-1/TRBV3-2
CDR3 protein: CASSFGGTEAFF

J gene: TRBJ1-1
V gene: TRBV28
CDR3 protein: CATRGGIEPEAFF

J gene: TRBJ2-7
V gene: TRBV5-5
CDR3 protein: CASSLESRGVSYEQYF

J gene: TRBJ2-7
V gene: TRBV6-5
CDR3 protein: CASGSGGLYEQYF

J gene: TRBJ2-7
V gene: TRBV5-1
CDR3 protein: CASSLWSVAGAYEQYF

J gene: TRBJ1-4
V gene: TRBV11-2
CDR3 protein: CASSNSRGEKLFF

J gene: TRBJ2-5
V gene: TRBV2
CDR3 protein: CASSDRTGHGTQYF

J gene: TRBJ1-3
V gene: TRBV28
CDR3 protein: CASSFTPSSGNTIYF

J gene: TRBJ1-2
V gene: TRBV4-2
CDR3 protein: CASSQGDRGSSGYTF

J gene: TRBJ1-2
V gene: TRBV28
CDR3 protein: CASSGQGQGYYGYTF

J gene: TRBJ2-1
V gene: TRBV19
CDR3 protein: CASTEREYNEQFF

J gene: TRBJ1-1
V gene: TRBV29-1
CDR3 protein: CSSAAIRGGTEAFF

J gene: TRBJ2-7
V gene: TRBV11-2
CDR3 protein: CASSLGDRGPYEQYF

J gene: TRBJ2-7
V gene: TRBV6-1
CDR3 protein: CASSEVAGKNEQYF

J gene: TRBJ1-5
V gene: TRBV6-2/TRBV6-3
CDR3 protein: CASSYSIQGARPQHF

J gene: TRBJ2-3
V gene: TRBV5-1
CDR3 protein: CASSLGGTGSLDTQYF

J gene: TRBJ2-7
V gene: TRBV28
CDR3 protein: CASSSGYEQYF

J gene: TRBJ2-2
V gene: TRBV28
CDR3 protein: CASRTSGSTGELFF

J gene: TRBJ2-7
V gene: TRBV20-1
CDR3 protein: CSASDEAYEQYF

J gene: TRBJ1-1
V gene: TRBV5-1
CDR3 protein: CASRPTGTPNTEAFF

J gene: TRBJ2-6
V gene: TRBV5-5
CDR3 protein: CASSFMAGGATSGANVLTF

J gene: TRBJ1-4
V gene: TRBV5-1
CDR3 protein: CASSLGRTNEKLFF

J gene: TRBJ2-1
V gene: TRBV7-2
CDR3 protein: CASSLRSGAIDNEQFF

J gene: TRBJ1-6
V gene: TRBV5-6
CDR3 protein: CASSFYLDREVGNSPLHF

J gene: TRBJ2-5
V gene: TRBV4-2
CDR3 protein: CASSQAPGQDRKETQYF

J gene: TRBJ2-5
V gene: TRBV5-6
CDR3 protein: CASSLYGYGAQYF

J gene: TRBJ1-2
V gene: TRBV21-1
CDR3 protein: CASSKRDRGYYGYTF

J gene: TRBJ1-1
V gene: TRBV28
CDR3 protein: CASSVAVTEAFF

J gene: TRBJ1-1
V gene: TRBV28
CDR3 protein: CASSFAGRNEAFF

J gene: TRBJ2-1
V gene: TRBV18
CDR3 protein: CASSLAGVSNEQFF

J gene: TRBJ1-2
V gene: TRBV4-3
CDR3 protein: CASSQPGQYLYGYTF

J gene: TRBJ2-7
V gene: TRBV11-2
CDR3 protein: CASSLFYRGGGEQYF

J gene: TRBJ1-1
V gene: TRBV7-2
CDR3 protein: CASQMTRGGTEAFF

J gene: TRBJ2-7
V gene: TRBV27
CDR3 protein: CASMTGNYEQYF

J gene: TRBJ1-2
V gene: TRBV29-1
CDR3 protein: CSVEATGQGGYTF

J gene: TRBJ2-7
V gene: TRBV9
CDR3 protein: CASSVGLAGVYEQYF

J gene: TRBJ1-5
V gene: TRBV6-4
CDR3 protein: CASSRSGQGRNQPQHF

J gene: TRBJ2-2
V gene: TRBV9
CDR3 protein: CASSRGEVAGELFF